The present entry profiles one T cell receptor beta chain with its context. Its target is unknown. These data are taken from a study of cytomegalovirus exposure and HLA in healthy donors. Study-wide results and caveats: A later analysis appeared to link common viral pathogens to several of the most significant clusters. A missense variant in DCLRE1C was later tied to TCR beta V- and J-gene trimming.

V shed 5 bases and J 7 bases; nucleotides not matched to a gene: 4. The V gene's germline CDR1 is SGHTA and CDR2 FQGTGA. This CDR3 is 13 amino acids long. The primer mix had 60 Vbeta and 13 Jbeta primers. Study processing details: Unique TCR beta chains numbered 60 million to 100 million in a later analysis, with around 12 million shared. Data came from immunoSEQ multiplex PCR; TCRdb stores just in-frame clones and leaves some out. D and trimming were read from the DNA, whereas the V and J calls and clone size are those reported in that table. The table has roughly 120,000 clones, roughly 80% seen once; the top ten hold 5% to 6%.

The clonotype originates from a woman aged 25 to 45 in good health and CMV-seropositive. The rearrangement uses TRBV7-3 and TRBJ2-1; 8 positions agree with TRBD2. The specimen was PBMCs. The CDR3 coding sequence is TGTGCCAGCAGCCCGGGGGGGGTGAATGAGCAGTTCTTC. Protein sequence: CASSPGGVNEQFF.